This T cell receptor (beta chain) came from a study of blood T cell repertoires in COVID-19. Some clones are missing from TCRdb's copy, which holds only in-frame ones; the method was immunoSEQ multiplex PCR. The table records 140,000 to 150,000 clones, around nine tenths of them present only once. The germline V gene encodes CDR1 MNHNY and CDR2 SVGAGI (reference sequence). CDR3 length equals 14 residues. The chain employs TRBV6-6 and TRBJ2-7; 9 nucleotides agree with TRBD1. The sample taken for sequencing was PBMCs or T cells enriched from blood (not recorded which). This clonotype was sampled from a woman in her twenties or thirties with acute COVID-19. CDR3 DNA: TGTGCTACAGGCCGGACAGGGGATAGGGACGAGCAGTACTTC. It encodes CATGRTGDRDEQYF.